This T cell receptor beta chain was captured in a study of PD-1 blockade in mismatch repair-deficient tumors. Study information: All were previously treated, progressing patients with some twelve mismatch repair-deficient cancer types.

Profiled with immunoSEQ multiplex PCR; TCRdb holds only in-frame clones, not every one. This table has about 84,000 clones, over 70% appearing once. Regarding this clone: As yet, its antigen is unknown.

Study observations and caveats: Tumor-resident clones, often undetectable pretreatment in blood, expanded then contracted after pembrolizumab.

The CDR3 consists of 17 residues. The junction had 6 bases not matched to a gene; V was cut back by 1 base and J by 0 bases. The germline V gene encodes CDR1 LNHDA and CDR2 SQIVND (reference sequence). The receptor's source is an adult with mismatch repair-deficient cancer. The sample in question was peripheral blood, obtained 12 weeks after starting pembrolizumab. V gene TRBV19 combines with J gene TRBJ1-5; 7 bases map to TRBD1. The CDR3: CASSIVAGGNSNQPQHF. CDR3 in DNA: TGTGCCAGTAGTATAGTAGCAGGGGGTAATAGCAATCAGCCCCAGCATTTT.